These 10 T cell receptor beta chains originate from one sample sequenced in a study of blood T cell repertoires in COVID-19. Sequenced by immunoSEQ multiplex PCR; TCRdb stores in-frame clones only, minus some. This table holds 160,000 or so clones, roughly 90% found once. Sequenced input: peripheral blood. All receptors derive from a man aged 55 to 70 with acute or convalescent COVID-19.

The V call is TRBV4-1, the J call TRBJ2-7; D is possibly TRBD1 (5 bases). This CDR3 has 12 amino acids. Per the germline V gene, CDR1 is MGHRA and CDR2 is YSYEKL. V was pared by 2 bases and J by 3 bases, with 5 bases between. The CDR3 sequence is CASSQTGYEQYF. The DNA of the CDR3 is TGCGCCAGCAGCCAAACAGGCTACGAGCAGTACTTC.

CDR3 loop: CASSQGQPNTEAFF. The CDR3 DNA reads TGTGCCAGCAGCCAGGGACAACCCAACACTGAAGCTTTCTTT. The gene calls are TRBV12-1 and TRBJ1-1; TRBD1, the table's D call, was not compared with the DNA. TRBV12-1 is described as a pseudogene. The length of the CDR3 is 14 residues.

This chain uses TRBV3-1 (or the pseudogene TRBV3-2) with TRBJ2-3; 9 bases align to TRBD2. After removal of 3 bases from V and 1 base from J, the junction contained 20 bases not matched to a gene. The CDR3 length is 21 residues. CDR1 is LGHDT and CDR2 is YNNKEL in the germline V gene (reference sequence). CDR3 residues: CASSHRPPGGGASSRTDTQYF. CDR3 in DNA: TGTGCCAGCAGCCACCGCCCCCCTGGCGGGGGGGCCTCATCCCGCACAGATACGCAGTATTTT.

The rearrangement links TRBV5-5 to TRBJ1-4; 9 bases map to TRBD1. Germline CDR1 is SGHKS and CDR2 is YYEKEE (reference sequence). This CDR3 has 18 amino acids. V lost 4 bases, J lost 8 bases, and 18 bases stayed unmatched. CDR3 sequence: CASSRQGQGEFNSEKLFF. The CDR3 coding sequence is TGTGCCAGCAGCCGCCAGGGACAGGGCGAATTCAACTCGGAAAAACTGTTTTTT. Full variable domain (rest looked up from reference TRBV5-5 and TRBJ1-4): DAGVTQSPTHLIKTRGQQVTLRCSPISGHKSVSWYQQVLGQGPQFIFQYYEKEERGRGNFPDRFSARQFPNYSSELNVNALLLGDSALYLCASSRQGQGEFNSEKLFFGSGTQLSVL.

Worth noting for this clone: This may be a read error, as it is one base from a much larger clone. J is TRBJ1-3 and V is TRBV5-8, with D possibly matching TRBD1 (5 bases). V lost 2 bases to trimming and J lost 1 base, with 7 bases between them. The length of the CDR3 is 14 residues. Germline CDR1 SGHTS, CDR2 YDEGEE. The CDR3 sequence: CASSFGGSGNTIYF. Written as DNA, the CDR3 is TGTGCCAGCAGCTTCGGGGGATCTGGAAACACCATATATTTT.

The chain has TRBV9 and TRBJ2-7; weak D call: TRBD1 (5 bases). The length of the CDR3 is 14 residues. Trimming pared 0 bases from V and 2 bases from J, leaving 9 bases between. Germline values: CDR1 SGDLS, CDR2 YYNGEE. CDR3 protein: CASSVDQGTYEQYF. The CDR3 DNA follows: TGTGCCAGCAGCGTAGATCAGGGAACCTACGAGCAGTACTTC.

The CDR3: CASTLRRDRAYEQFF. CDR3 coding DNA: TGTGCCAGTACCTTACGCCGGGACAGGGCCTATGAGCAGTTCTTC. The chain recombines TRBV19 with TRBJ2-1, with TRBD1 matching 9 bases. V shed 7 bases and J 8 bases; nucleotides not matched to a gene: 12. The CDR3 is 15 amino acids. The V gene's germline CDR1 is LNHDA and CDR2 SQIVND (reference sequence).

The chain employs TRBV5-1 and TRBJ1-3; 7 positions agree with TRBD1. V trimming: 0 bases; J trimming: 0 bases; junction bases outside the gene matches: 3. This CDR3 is 16 amino acids long. CDR1 and CDR2 (germline): SGHRS, YFSETQ. The CDR3 bases are TGCGCCAGCAGCTTGGGGGACAGAAGCTCTGGAAACACCATATATTTT. Its protein product is CASSLGDRSSGNTIYF.

The chain combines TRBV25-1 with TRBJ2-1, with TRBD2 matching over 13 bases. The V segment lost 10 bases and the J segment 10 bases; nucleotides outside the gene matches: 7. The CDR3 consists of 13 residues. From germline, CDR1 is MGHDK and CDR2 SYGVNS. The CDR3 DNA reads as TGTGCCACCCGGACTAGCGGGGGCAGGGAGCAGTTCTTC. Its protein is CATRTSGGREQFF. Combining the CDR3 with reference TRBV25-1 and TRBJ2-1 gives the whole variable domain EADIYQTPRYLVIGTGKKITLECSQTMGHDKMYWYQQDPGMELHLIHYSYGVNSTEKGDLSSESTVSRIRTEHFPLTLESARPSHTSQYLCATRTSGGREQFFGPGTRLTVL.

V usage is TRBV10-2 and J usage is TRBJ1-6; no firm D call. V was pared by 2 bases and J by 0 bases, with 11 bases between. The CDR3 has 17 residues. The germline gives CDR1 WSHSY, CDR2 SAAADI. Here the CDR3 reads CASSEKKGSSYNSPLHF. Here the CDR3 DNA reads TGCGCCAGCAGTGAGAAGAAAGGGAGCTCCTATAATTCACCCCTCCACTTT.